Here is one T cell receptor beta chain with its context. What it binds is unknown. The sample originates from a study of CD8 T cells in ankylosing spondylitis. Findings of the study overall: Roughly eight highly homologous variants made up a TCR beta motif that seemed to typify ankylosing spondylitis blood. Relatively rare in peripheral blood, disease-linked clones were also CD8+. In the blood and synovial fluid of reactive arthritis, some motif variants had been previously reported. Disease-linked clones reportedly showed significant enrichment in matched ankylosing spondylitis synovial fluid.

TCRdb redid the calling of the 5' RACE reads with MiXCR, one entry per CDR3 protein. The sample includes approximately 100,000 distinct CDR3 sequences, around 24% of them seen just once. The V end was cut by 0 bases, the J end by 6 bases, with 3 bases between. Germline V gives CDR1 MNHEY, CDR2 SVGAGI. The CDR3 is made up of 12 amino acids. The clonotype originates from a male donor with ankylosing spondylitis. The sequenced sample was synovial fluid, either unsorted or a sorted T cell fraction (not recorded which). V usage is TRBV6-5 and J usage is TRBJ2-1; D unresolved. The CDR3, as DNA: TGTGCCAGCAGTTACTCACCCAATGAGCAGTTCTTC. Translation: CASSYSPNEQFF.